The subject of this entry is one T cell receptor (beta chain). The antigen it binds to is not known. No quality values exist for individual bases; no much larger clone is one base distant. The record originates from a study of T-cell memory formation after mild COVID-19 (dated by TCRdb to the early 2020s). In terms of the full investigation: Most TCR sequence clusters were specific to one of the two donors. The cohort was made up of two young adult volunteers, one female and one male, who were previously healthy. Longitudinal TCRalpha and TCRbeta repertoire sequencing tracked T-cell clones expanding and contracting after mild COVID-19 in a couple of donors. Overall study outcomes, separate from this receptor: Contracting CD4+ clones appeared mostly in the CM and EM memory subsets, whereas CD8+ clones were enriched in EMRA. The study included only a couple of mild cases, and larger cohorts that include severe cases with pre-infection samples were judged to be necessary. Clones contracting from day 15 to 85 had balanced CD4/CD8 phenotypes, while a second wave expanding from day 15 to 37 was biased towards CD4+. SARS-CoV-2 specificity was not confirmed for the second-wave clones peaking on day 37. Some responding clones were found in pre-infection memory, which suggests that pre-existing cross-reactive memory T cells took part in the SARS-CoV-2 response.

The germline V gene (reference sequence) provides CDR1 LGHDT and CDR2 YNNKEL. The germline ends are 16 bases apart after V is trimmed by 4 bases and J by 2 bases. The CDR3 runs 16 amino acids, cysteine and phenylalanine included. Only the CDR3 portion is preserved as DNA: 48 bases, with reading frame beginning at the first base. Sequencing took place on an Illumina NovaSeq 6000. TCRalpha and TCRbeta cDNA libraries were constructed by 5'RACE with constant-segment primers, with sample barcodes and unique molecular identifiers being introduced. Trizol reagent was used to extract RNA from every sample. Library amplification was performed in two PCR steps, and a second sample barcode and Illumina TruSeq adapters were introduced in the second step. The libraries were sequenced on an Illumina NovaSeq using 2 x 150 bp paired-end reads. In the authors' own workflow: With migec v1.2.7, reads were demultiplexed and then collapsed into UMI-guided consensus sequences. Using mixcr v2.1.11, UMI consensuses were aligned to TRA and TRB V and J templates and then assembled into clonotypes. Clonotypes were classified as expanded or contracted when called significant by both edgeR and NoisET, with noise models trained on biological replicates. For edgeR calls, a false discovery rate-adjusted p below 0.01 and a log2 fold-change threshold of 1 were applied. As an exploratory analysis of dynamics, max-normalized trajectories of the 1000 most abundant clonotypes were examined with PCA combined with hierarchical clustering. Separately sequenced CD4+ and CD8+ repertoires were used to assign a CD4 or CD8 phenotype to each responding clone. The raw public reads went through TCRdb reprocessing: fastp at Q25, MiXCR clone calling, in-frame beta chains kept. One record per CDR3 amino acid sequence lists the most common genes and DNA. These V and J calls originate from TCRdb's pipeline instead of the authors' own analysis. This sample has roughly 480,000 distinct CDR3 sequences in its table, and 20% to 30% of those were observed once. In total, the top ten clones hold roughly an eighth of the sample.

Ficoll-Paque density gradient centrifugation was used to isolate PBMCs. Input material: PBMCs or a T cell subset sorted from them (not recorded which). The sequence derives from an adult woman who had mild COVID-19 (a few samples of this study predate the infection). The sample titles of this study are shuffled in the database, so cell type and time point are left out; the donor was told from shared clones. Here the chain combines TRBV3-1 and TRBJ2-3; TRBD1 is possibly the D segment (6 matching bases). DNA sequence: TGTGCCAGCAGCCCCGCCGACAGGAGGTCCACAGATACGCAGTATTTT. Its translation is CASSPADRRSTDTQYF.